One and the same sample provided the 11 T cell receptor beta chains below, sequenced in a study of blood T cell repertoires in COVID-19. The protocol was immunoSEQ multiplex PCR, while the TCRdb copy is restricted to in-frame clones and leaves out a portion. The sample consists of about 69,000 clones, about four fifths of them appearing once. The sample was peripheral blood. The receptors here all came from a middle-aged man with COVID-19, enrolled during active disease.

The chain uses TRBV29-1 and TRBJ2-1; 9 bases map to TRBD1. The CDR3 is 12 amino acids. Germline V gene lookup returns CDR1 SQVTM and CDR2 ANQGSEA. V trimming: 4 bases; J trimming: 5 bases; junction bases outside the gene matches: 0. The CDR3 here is CSVGDRDNEQFF. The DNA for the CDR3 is TGCAGCGTTGGGGACAGGGACAATGAGCAGTTCTTC.

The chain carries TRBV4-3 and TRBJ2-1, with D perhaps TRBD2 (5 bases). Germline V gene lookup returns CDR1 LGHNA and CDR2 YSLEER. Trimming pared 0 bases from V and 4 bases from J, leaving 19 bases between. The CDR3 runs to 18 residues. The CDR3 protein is CASSQDQVRGSYYNEQFF. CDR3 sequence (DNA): TGCGCCAGCAGCCAAGATCAGGTCCGCGGGTCTTATTACAATGAGCAGTTCTTC.

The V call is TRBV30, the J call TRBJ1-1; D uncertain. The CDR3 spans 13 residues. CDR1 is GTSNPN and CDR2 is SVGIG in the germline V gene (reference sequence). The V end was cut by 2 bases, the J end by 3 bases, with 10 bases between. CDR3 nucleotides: TGTGCCTGGAGTAGCGCCGGGTACACTGAAGCTTTCTTT. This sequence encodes CAWSSAGYTEAFF. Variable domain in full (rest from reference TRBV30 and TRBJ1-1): SQTIHQWPATLVQPVGSPLSLECTVEGTSNPNLYWYRQAAGRGLQLLFYSVGIGQISSEVPQNLSASRPQDRQFILSSKKLLLSDSGFYLCAWSSAGYTEAFFGQGTRLTVV.

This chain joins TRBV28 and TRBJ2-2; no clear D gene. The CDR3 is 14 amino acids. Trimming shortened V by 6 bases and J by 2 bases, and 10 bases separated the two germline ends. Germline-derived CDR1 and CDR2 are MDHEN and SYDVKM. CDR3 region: CASSPSYNTGELFF. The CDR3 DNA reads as TGTGCCAGCAGCCCTTCTTATAACACCGGGGAGCTGTTTTTT.

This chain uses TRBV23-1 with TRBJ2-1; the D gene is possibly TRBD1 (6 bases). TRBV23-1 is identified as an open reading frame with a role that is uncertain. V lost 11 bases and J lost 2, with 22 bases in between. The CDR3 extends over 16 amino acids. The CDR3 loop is CAEKRRQVIPYNEQFF. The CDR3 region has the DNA TGCGCCGAAAAAAGAAGACAGGTAATCCCCTACAATGAGCAGTTCTTC.

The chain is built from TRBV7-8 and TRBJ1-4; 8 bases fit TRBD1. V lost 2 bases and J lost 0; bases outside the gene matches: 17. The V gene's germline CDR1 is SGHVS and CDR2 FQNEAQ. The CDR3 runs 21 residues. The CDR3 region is CASSLTNRGVALFSTNEKLFF. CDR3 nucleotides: TGTGCCAGCAGCTTAACTAACAGGGGGGTGGCACTTTTTTCAACTAATGAAAAACTGTTTTTT.

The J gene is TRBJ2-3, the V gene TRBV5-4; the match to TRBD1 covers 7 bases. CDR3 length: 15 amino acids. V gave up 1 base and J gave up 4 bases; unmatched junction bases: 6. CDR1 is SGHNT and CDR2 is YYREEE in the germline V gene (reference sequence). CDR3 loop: CASSLMRGRADTQYF. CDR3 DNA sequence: TGTGCCAGCAGCTTGATGAGGGGGCGGGCAGATACGCAGTATTTT.

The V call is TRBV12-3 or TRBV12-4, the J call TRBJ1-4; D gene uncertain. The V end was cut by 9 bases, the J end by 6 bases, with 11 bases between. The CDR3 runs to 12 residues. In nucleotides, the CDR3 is TGTGCCAGTGGCGGGAGGTATGAAAAACTGTTTTTT. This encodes CASGGRYEKLFF.

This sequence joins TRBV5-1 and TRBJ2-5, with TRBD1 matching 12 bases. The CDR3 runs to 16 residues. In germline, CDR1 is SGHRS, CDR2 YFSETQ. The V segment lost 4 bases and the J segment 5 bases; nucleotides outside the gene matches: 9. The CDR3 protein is CASSDGTGGIGETQYF. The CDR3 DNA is TGCGCCAGCAGCGACGGGACAGGGGGCATAGGGGAGACCCAGTACTTC.

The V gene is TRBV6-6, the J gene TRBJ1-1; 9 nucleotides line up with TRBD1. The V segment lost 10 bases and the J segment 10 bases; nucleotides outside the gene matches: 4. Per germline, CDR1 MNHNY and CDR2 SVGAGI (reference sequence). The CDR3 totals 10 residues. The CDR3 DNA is TGTGCCACTCTGGGACAGGGAGCTTTCTTT. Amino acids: CATLGQGAFF.

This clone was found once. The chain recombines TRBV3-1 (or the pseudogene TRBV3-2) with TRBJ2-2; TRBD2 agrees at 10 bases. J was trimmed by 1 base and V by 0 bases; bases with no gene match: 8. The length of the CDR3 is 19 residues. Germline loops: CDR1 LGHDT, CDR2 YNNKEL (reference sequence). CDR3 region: CASSQDGRLAGGNTGELFF. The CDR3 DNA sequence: TGTGCCAGCAGCCAAGATGGTCGGTTAGCGGGGGGGAACACCGGGGAGCTGTTTTTT.